This entry describes one T cell receptor beta chain. There are a few counts of this clone. Its antigen is not yet known. No quality values exist for individual bases; no much larger clone is one base distant. In the germline V gene, CDR1 corresponds to MGHDK and CDR2 to SYGVNS. Inclusive of the bounding cysteine and phenylalanine, the CDR3 is 15 residues long. Solely the CDR3 DNA is kept, with 45 bases framed from the first base. The V end gives up 4 bases and the J end 0 bases, leaving 3 bases in the junction not matched to a gene. This specimen belongs to a study of vaccination effects on CD4 cells after COVID-19 (dated by TCRdb to between 2020 and 2023). General notes on the study: Post-vaccine samples across the study were collected a median of 72 days after the second dose, with a range of 14 to 241. The study compared SARS-CoV-2 spike-specific CD4+ TCR repertoires before and after mRNA vaccination in COVID-19 convalescent patients and infection-naive vaccine recipients. The full study included over 8 COVID-19 convalescent patients and several SARS-CoV-2-naive healthy vaccine recipients. The Oncomine TCR Beta short-read assay on an Illumina iSeq 100 was used to sequence cultures from other donors in the study.

To identify antigen-specific CD4+ T cell clonotypes by their expansion, the ViraFEST assay first stimulated PBMC with viral peptide pools and then applied TCR sequencing. After around 11 days of culture, CD4+ T cells were isolated with the EasySep CD4+ T cell isolation kit. Participants received two doses of either the BNT162b2 or the mRNA-1273 mRNA SARS-CoV-2 vaccine. Negative nucleocapsid antibody results before and after vaccination confirmed that the healthy vaccine recipients had no prior SARS-CoV-2 infection. Fewer than 2.5 million PBMC per well were cultured in IMDM with approximately 5% human AB serum, roughly 10 IU/ml IL-2 and gentamicin, plus 10 ug/ml peptides. Half of the culture medium was replaced with fresh IL-2-containing medium on days 3 and 7. Each peptide stimulation condition was cultured in triplicate wells unless otherwise noted. PBMC were separated from whole blood using Ficoll-Paque Plus gradient centrifugation and were then either cryopreserved at -140C or used fresh. The overlapping peptide pools covered the spike proteins of SARS-CoV-2 and of the common cold coronaviruses HCoV-NL63, HCoV-OC43 and HCoV-229E. The QIAamp micro DNA kit was used to extract genomic DNA from the cultured CD4+ T cells.

Overall results and qualifications from the work: The study was limited by a small number of convalescent patients, and early post-infection timepoints were lacking. At late post-vaccination timepoints, both infection-induced and vaccine-induced clones showed marked clonal contraction, consistent with waning T cell responses. Among healthy vaccine recipients, nearly all vaccine-induced clones were SARS-CoV-2 mono-reactive, and just 1 of 255 was cross-reactive with common cold coronaviruses.

The library came from the immunoSEQ multiplex PCR assay. TCR beta CDR3 sequencing was performed on DNA from the cultured, isolated CD4+ T cells. The study's processing was this. Non-productive TCR sequences were removed and reads were trimmed to the CDR3 region, keeping CDR3s of at least 7 amino acids. The MANAFEST web app was used to identify antigen-specific clonotypes by comparing expansion in peptide wells with expansion in reference cultures. For clones to be considered positive, expansion at FDR<0.05 versus reference and all other wells, an odds ratio above 5, and a frequency above 0.1% in two replicate wells were required. A clonotype was defined as cross-reactive if the clonotype was significantly expanded both in SARS-CoV-2 spike wells and in at least one common cold coronavirus spike condition. Levenshtein distance calculated with the stringdist R package was used to assess CDR3 similarity, and unrooted trees were constructed with ape in R 3.6.1. Drawn from immuneACCESS, this table holds only the in-frame rearrangements with V and J called that TCRdb kept. Clones are partly lost; checked studies trace under half to an unresolved V gene and leave the rest unexplained. D and trimming were read from the DNA, whereas the V and J calls and clone size are those reported in that table. Present in this sample are roughly 71,000 clones, roughly three quarters of which were seen just once. 0.8% to 1% of the sample rests with the top ten.

The chain employs TRBV25-1 and TRBJ1-1, and 9 junctional nucleotides match TRBD1. This TCR was recovered from a human donor who received a COVID-19 vaccine. The material was CD4+ T cells from PBMCs cultured with HCoV-OC43 spike peptides, obtained after COVID-19 vaccination. This specimen's cell subset or site label, interpreted: HCoV-OC43 spike overlapping peptide pool stimulation. In nucleotide form, the sequence is TGTGCCAGCAGTGGCAGGGACAGGGTGAACACTGAAGCTTTCTTT. Its protein product is CASSGRDRVNTEAFF.